The following is a TCR beta chain sequence with its context. Its antigen is unknown. Base qualities were left out, and no much larger clone turns up one base away. TCRbeta CDR3 regions were amplified from genomic DNA using the immunoSEQ Assay, a bias-controlled multiplex PCR. The published analysis was carried out like this. Nucleated cell counts per sample were estimated from amplification of reference gene primers within the assay. To quantify the absolute abundance of each unique TCRbeta CDR3 rearrangement, sequence reads were collapsed and filtered. Productive Simpson clonality was computed per sample as the square root of Simpson's diversity index over productive rearrangements. Not all clones reach the TCRdb copy of this immuneACCESS table, which keeps in-frame sequences only. Checked studies attribute under half of the gap to unresolved V genes and leave the rest unexplained. V, J and clone size were drawn from that table, and D and trimming were deduced from the DNA. The sample contains 200,000 to 250,000 clones, 80% to 90% of them found a single time. 14% to 15% of the sample belongs to the ten largest clones.

At the junction V is shortened by 5 bases and J by 4 bases; bases outside the gene matches: 10. The CDR3, from cysteine to phenylalanine, totals 17 residues. The only DNA kept is the CDR3, 51 bases in frame from the first base. CDR1 and CDR2 were assigned from the germline V gene as MDHEN and SYDVKM. These data are taken from a study of blood T cell repertoires in COVID-19 (dated by TCRdb to about 2020). Concerning the study at large: The collaborator samples originated in the United States, Italy and Spain and spanned the acute and convalescent phases of COVID-19. HLA class I and class II types, where available, came from metadata supplied by the sample provider rather than from assay-based typing. The sample metadata nearly always contained a de-identified subject ID, COVID-19 status, age in years and sex. The dataset comprised deeply sampled blood TCRbeta repertoires from subjects exposed to, actively infected with, or recovered from COVID-19. The samples were drawn from two sources: the first 160 participants of the ongoing ImmuneRACE study, and fewer than 1,500 subjects contributed by 6 global collaborators. The repertoires were made available in a free public database intended to serve as a resource for research on the immune response to SARS-CoV-2. The material from the prospective study consisted of cDNA or gDNA derived from T cells, B-cell-depleted T cells, or PBMCs. Findings and caveats that apply to the study as a whole: Clinical and demographic metadata were provided uncurated, with the amount varying by source and participant.

In the prospective study, participants were about 18 to 89 years old, resided in 25 or so geographic areas of the United States, and were enrolled through a virtual design. Cohort assignment in the prospective study relied on participant-reported clinical history from a screening survey and a study questionnaire. Each participant in the prospective study had whole blood, serum and a nasopharyngeal or oropharyngeal swab collected by mobile phlebotomists. Prospective study participants could optionally give additional blood draws and questionnaires over a roughly 2-month period. Before DNA extraction, blood samples from the prospective study were shipped at room temperature or frozen.

Sequences were obtained from PBMCs or T cells enriched from blood (not recorded which). This sequence uses TRBV28 and TRBJ2-1; 11 bases in between match TRBD2. The clonotype comes from a woman aged 45-65 years with acute COVID-19. The nucleotide sequence is given as TGTGCCAGCAGTCTCCATCCGACTAGCGGGATGTACAATGAGCAGTTCTTC. This encodes CASSLHPTSGMYNEQFF.